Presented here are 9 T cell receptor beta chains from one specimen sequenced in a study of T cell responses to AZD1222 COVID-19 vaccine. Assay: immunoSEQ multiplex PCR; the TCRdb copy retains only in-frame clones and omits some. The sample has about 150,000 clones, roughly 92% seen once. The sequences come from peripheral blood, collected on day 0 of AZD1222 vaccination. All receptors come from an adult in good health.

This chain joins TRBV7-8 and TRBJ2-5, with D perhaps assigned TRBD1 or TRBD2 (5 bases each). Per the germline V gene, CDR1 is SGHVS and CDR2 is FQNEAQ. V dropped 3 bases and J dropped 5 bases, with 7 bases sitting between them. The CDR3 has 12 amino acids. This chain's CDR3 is CASSFGGETQYF. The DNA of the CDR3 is TGTGCCAGCAGCTTTGGGGGTGAGACCCAGTACTTC.

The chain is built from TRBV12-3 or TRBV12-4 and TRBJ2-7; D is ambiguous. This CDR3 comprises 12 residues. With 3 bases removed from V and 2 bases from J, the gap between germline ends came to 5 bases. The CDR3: CASSFSTYEQYF. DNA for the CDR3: TGTGCCAGCAGTTTCTCGACCTACGAGCAGTACTTC.

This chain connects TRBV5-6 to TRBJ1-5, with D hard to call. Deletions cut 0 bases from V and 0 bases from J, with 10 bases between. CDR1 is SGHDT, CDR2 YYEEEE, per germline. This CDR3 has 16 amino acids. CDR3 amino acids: CASSLGHGNSNQPQHF. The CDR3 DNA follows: TGTGCCAGCAGCTTGGGCCACGGTAATAGCAATCAGCCCCAGCATTTT.

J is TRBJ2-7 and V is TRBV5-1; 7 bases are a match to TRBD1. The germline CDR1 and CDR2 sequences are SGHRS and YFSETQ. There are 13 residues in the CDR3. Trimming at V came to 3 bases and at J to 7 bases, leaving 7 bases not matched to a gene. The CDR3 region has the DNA TGCGCCAGCAGCTCCGACAGGGTGGGGGAGCAGTACTTC. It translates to CASSSDRVGEQYF.

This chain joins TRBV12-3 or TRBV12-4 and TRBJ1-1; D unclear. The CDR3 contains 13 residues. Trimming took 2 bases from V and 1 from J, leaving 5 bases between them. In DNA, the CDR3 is TGTGCCAGCAGTTTAACGCAGAACACTGAAGCTTTCTTT. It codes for CASSLTQNTEAFF.

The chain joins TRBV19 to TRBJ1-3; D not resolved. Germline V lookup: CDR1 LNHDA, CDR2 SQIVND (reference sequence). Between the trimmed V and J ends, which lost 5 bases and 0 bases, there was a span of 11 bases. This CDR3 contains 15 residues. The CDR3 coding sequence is TGTGCCAGTAGTCCAAGGCAGAGCTCTGGAAACACCATATATTTT. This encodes CASSPRQSSGNTIYF. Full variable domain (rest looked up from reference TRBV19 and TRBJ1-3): DGGITQSPKYLFRKEGQNVTLSCEQNLNHDAMYWYRQDPGQGLRLIYYSQIVNDFQKGDIAEGYSVSREKKESFPLTVTSAQKNPTAFYLCASSPRQSSGNTIYFGEGSWLTVV.

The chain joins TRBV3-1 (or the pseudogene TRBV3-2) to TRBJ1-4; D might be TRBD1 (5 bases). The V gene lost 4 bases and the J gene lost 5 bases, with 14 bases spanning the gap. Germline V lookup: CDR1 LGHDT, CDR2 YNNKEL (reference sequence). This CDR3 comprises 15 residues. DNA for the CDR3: TGTGCCAGCAGCCCGGCGGGGCGGGGGAATGAAAAACTGTTTTTT. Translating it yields CASSPAGRGNEKLFF.

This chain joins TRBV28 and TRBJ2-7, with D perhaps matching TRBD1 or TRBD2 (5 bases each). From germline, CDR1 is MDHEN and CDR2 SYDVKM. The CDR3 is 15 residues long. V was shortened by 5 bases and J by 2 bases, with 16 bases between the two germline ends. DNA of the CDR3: TGTGCCAGCAGTGACTCGGGACGGCCCCCCTACGAGCAGTACTTC. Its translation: CASSDSGRPPYEQYF.

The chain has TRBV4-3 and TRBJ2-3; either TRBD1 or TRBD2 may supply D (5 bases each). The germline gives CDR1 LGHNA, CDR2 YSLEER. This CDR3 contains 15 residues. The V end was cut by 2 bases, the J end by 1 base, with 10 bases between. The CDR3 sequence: CASSQNQGGTDTQYF. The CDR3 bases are TGCGCCAGCAGCCAAAACCAGGGAGGCACAGATACGCAGTATTTT.